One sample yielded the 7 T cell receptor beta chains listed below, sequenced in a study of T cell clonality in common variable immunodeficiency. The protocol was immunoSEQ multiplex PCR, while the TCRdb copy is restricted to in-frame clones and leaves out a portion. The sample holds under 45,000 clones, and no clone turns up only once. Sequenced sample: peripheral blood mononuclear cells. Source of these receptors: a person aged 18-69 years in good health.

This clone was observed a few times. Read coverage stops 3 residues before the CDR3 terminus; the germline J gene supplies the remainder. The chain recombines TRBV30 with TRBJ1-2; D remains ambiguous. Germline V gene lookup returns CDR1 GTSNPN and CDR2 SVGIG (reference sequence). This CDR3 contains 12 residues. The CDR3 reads CAWSPDTDTYTF. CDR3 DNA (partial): TGTGCCTGGAGTCCAGACACAGATACC.

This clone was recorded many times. The CDR3 bases that were read are TGTGCCAGTGGGCCCGAGCTAGCCAAAAACATT. This sequence encodes CASGPELAKNI. The CDR3 reads in full as CASGPELAKNIQYF. V gene TRBV7-9 combines with J gene TRBJ2-4; D unresolved. The read comes to an end 3 residues before the CDR3 does, leaving the germline J gene to fill in the end. Per germline, CDR1 SEHNR and CDR2 FQNEAQ (reference sequence). V was cut by 9 bases and J by 0 bases, with 12 bases left in between. The CDR3 is 14 amino acids.

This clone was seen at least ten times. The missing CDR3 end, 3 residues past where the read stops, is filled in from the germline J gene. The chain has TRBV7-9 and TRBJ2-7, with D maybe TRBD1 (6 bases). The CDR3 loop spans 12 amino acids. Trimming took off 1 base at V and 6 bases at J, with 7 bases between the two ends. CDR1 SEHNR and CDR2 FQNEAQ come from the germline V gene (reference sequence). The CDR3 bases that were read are TGTGCCAGCAGCTTAGAAGGGGGCGAG. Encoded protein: CASSLEGGE. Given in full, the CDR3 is CASSLEGGEQYF.

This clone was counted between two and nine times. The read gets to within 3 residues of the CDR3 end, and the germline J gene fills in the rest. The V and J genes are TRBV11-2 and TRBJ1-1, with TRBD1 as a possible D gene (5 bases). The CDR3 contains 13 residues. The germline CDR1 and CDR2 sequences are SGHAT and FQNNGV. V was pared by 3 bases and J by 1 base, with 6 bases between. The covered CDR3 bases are TGTGCCAGCAGCTTTGACAGGAACACTGAA. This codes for CASSFDRNTE. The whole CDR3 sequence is CASSFDRNTEAFF. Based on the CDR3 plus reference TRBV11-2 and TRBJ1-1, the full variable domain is EAGVAQSPRYKIIEKRQSVAFWCNPISGHATLYWYQQILGQGPKLLIQFQNNGVVDDSQLPKDRFSAERLKGVDSTLKIQPAKLEDSAVYLCASSFDRNTEAFFGQGTRLTVV.

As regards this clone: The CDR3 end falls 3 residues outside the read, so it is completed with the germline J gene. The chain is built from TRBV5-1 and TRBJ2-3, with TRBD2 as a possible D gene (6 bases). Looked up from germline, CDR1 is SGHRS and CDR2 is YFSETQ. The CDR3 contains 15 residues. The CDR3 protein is CASSFPAGTDETQYF. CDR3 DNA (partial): TGCGCCAGCTCCTTCCCGGCCGGGACTGACGAGACG.

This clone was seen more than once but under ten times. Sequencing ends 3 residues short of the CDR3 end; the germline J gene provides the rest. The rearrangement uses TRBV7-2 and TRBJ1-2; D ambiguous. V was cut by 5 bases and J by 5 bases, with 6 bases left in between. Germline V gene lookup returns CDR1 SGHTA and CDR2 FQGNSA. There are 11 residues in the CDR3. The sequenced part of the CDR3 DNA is TGTGCCAGCAGCCGGTCGTATGGC. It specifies CASSRSYG. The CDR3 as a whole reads CASSRSYGYTF.

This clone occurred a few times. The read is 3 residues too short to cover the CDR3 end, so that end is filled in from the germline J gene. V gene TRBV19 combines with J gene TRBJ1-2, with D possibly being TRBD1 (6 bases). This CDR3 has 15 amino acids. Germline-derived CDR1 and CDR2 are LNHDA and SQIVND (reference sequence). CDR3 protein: CASSIQGGVRNDYTF. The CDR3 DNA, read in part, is TGTGCCAGTAGTATCCAAGGGGGAGTAAGGAATGAC.